The source of this T cell receptor beta chain is a study of OX40 agonist ivuxolimab in advanced cancers. The assay was immunoSEQ multiplex PCR, and TCRdb's table has in-frame clones only and misses some. The table shows 60,000 to 70,000 clones, with 80% occurring only once. The CDR3 is 13 amino acids. Trimming stripped 7 bases from V and 3 bases from J, with 12 bases between. Germline assignment: CDR1 MDHEN and CDR2 SYDVKM. The clonotype originates from an adult with an advanced solid tumor such as melanoma, head and neck, liver or kidney cancer. The sample consisted of CD4+ or CD8+ T cells sorted from blood, taken in a trial of the OX40 agonist ivuxolimab. The V gene is TRBV28, the J gene TRBJ1-2; tentative D call: TRBD1 (6 bases). The CDR3 protein is CASKEGGDYGYTF. The CDR3 DNA follows: TGTGCCAGCAAGGAAGGGGGTGACTATGGCTACACCTTC.